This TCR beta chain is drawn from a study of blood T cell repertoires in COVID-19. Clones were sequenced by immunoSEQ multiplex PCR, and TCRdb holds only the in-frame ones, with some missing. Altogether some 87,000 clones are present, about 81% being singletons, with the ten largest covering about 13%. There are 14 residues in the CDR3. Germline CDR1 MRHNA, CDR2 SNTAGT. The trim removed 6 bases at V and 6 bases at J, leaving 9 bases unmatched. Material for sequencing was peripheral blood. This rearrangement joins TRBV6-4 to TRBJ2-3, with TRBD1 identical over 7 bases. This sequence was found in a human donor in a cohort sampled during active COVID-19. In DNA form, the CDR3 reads TGTGCCAGCAGCCCACAGGGGTTTGGCGATACGCAGTATTTT. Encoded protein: CASSPQGFGDTQYF.